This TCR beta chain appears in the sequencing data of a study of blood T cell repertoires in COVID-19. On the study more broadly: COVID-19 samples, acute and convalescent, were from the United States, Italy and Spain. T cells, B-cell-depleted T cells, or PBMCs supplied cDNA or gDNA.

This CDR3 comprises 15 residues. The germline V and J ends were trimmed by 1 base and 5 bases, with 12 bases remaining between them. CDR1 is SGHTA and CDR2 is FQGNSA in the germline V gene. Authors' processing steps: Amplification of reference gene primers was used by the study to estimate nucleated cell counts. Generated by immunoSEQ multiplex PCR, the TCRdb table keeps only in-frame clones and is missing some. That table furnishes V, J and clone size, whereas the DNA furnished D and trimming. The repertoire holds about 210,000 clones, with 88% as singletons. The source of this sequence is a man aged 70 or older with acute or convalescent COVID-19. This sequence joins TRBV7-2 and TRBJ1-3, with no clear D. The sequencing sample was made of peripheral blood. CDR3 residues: CASSLGVSLRNTIYF. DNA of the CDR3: TGTGCCAGCAGCTTAGGCGTATCATTGAGAAACACCATATATTTT.